This TCR beta chain was documented in a study of cytomegalovirus exposure and HLA in healthy donors. Study-level points and caveats: Roughly even sequencing depth across donors was the assumption behind the presence/absence analyses.

Primers included in the PCR were 60 Vbeta and 13 Jbeta primers. Some clones are missing from TCRdb's copy, which holds only in-frame ones; the method was immunoSEQ multiplex PCR. The sample yields approximately 160,000 clones, around 68% seen once. With respect to this clone: What it binds is not known.

V shed 3 bases, J shed 0 bases, and the junction held 13 bases outside the gene matches. This CDR3 region has 20 residues. Germline V gene lookup returns CDR1 KGHSH and CDR2 LQKENI. Those who donated were healthy bone marrow donors. Sample: PBMCs. V is TRBV18 and J is TRBJ1-3; 11 bases line up with TRBD1. This clonotype originated in a man between 50 and 59 years old in good health and CMV-seronegative. Here the CDR3 DNA reads TGTGCCAGCTCACCGCGACGTACTGTGGGGACAGGGGGCTCTGGAAACACCATATATTTT. Amino acid sequence: CASSPRRTVGTGGSGNTIYF.